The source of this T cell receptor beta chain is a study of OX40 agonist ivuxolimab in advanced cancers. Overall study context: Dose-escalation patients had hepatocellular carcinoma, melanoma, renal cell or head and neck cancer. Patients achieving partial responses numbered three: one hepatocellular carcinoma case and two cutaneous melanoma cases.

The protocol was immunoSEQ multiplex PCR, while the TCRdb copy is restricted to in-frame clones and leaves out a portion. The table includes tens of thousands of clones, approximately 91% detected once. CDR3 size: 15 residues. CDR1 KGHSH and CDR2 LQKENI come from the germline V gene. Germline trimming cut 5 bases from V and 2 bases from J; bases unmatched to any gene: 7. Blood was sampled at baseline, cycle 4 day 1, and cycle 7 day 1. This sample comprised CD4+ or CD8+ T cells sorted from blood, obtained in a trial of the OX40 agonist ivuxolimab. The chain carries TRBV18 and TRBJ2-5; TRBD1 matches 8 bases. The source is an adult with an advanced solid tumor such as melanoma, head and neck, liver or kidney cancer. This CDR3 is CASSARDRRQETQYF. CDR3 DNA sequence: TGTGCCAGCTCAGCCAGGGACAGGAGACAAGAGACCCAGTACTTC.